Described below is a single T cell receptor beta chain sequence and its context. This specimen comes from a study of blood T cell repertoires in COVID-19. Germline V gives CDR1 LNHDA, CDR2 SQIVND (reference sequence). V dropped 5 bases and J dropped 4 bases, with 12 bases sitting between them. The CDR3 sequence is 14 residues long. TCRdb's copy holds only in-frame clones and misses some; the assay was immunoSEQ multiplex PCR. The table includes about 200,000 clones, 87% detected once. This chain uses TRBV19 with TRBJ1-5; maybe TRBD1 (5 bases). The specimen was PBMCs or T cells enriched from blood (not recorded which). This sequence was found in a woman under 40 who had recovered from COVID-19. The CDR3 is CASSYLQGNQPQHF. The CDR3 DNA follows: TGTGCCAGTAGTTACCTGCAGGGAAATCAGCCCCAGCATTTT.